This T cell receptor beta chain was observed in a study of cytomegalovirus exposure and HLA in healthy donors. Whole-study context: It was reported in a later analysis that the same platform had been used for the 120 validation repertoires as for the roughly 670 first-cohort repertoires.

Regarding this clone: The antigen is undetermined.

Method: immunoSEQ multiplex PCR; TCRdb's copy keeps in-frame clones and lacks some. The table records 55,000 to 75,000 clones, about 94% of them present only once. Study-wide results and limits: The classifier reportedly diagnosed cytomegalovirus status with high specificity and sensitivity. Cytomegalovirus-associated TCR beta chains were listed, numbering 150 to 200. The dataset shows that most TCR sequences were rare, while some public TCRs occurred in many donors.

Source material: PBMCs. The TCR originated in a man younger than 35 in good health and CMV-seropositive.

CDR3 amino acids: CSGGTALEKLFF. In nucleotides, the CDR3 is TGCAGCGGCGGGACAGCTCTCGAAAAACTGTTTTTT. The J gene is TRBJ1-4, the V gene TRBV29-1, with 7 bases fitting TRBD1. V lost 7 bases to trimming and J lost 8 bases; unmatched junction nucleotides: 7. From germline, CDR1 is SQVTM and CDR2 ANQGSEA. This CDR3 is 12 amino acids long.